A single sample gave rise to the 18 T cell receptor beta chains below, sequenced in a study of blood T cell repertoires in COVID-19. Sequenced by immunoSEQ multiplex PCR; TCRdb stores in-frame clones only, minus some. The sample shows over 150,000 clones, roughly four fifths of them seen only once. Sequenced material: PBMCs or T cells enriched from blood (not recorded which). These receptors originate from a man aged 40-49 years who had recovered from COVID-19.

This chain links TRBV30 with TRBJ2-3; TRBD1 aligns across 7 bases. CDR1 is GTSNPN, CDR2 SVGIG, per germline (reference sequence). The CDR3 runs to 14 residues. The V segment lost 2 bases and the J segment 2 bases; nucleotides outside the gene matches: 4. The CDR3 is CAWSRGQPTDTQYF. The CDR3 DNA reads TGTGCCTGGAGTAGGGGACAGCCCACAGATACGCAGTATTTT.

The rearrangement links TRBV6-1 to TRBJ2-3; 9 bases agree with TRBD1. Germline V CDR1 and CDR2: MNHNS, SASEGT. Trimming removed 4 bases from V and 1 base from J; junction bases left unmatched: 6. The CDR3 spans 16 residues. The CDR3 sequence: CASSVGTGGGTDTQYF. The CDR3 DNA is TGTGCCAGCAGTGTAGGCACAGGGGGCGGCACAGATACGCAGTATTTT.

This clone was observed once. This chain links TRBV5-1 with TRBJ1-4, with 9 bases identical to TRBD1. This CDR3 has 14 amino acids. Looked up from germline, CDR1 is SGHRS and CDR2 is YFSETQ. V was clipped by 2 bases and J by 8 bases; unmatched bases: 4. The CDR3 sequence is CASSFQTGGEKLFF. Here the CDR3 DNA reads TGCGCCAGCAGCTTCCAGACAGGGGGGGAAAAACTGTTTTTT.

CDR3 bases: TGTGCGGGTGCGAGGGTCGGCACTGAAGCTTTCTTT. Translating gives CAGARVGTEAFF. V gene TRBV30 combines with J gene TRBJ1-1, with D uncertain. The V gene's germline CDR1 is GTSNPN and CDR2 SVGIG (reference sequence). This CDR3 is 12 amino acids long.

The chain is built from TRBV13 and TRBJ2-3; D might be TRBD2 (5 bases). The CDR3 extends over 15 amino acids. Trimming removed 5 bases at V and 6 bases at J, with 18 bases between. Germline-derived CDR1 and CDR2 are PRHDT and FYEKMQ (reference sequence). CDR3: CASSIRQRGPDTQYF. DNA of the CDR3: TGTGCCAGCAGCATCCGCCAGCGAGGGCCGGATACGCAGTATTTT.

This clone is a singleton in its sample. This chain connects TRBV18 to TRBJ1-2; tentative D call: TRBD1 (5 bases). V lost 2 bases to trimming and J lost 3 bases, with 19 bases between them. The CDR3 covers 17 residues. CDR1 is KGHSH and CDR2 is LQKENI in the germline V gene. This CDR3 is CASSPDPGTLRDYGYTF. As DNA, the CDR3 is TGTGCCAGCTCACCAGATCCCGGGACTTTGCGGGACTATGGCTACACCTTC.

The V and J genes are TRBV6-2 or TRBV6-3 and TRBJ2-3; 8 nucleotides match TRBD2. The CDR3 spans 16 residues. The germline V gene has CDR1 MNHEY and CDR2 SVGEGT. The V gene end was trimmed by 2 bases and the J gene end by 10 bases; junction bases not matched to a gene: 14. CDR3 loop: CASSYHLQELAEAQYF. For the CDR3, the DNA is TGTGCCAGCAGTTACCATTTACAAGAACTAGCGGAAGCGCAGTATTTT.

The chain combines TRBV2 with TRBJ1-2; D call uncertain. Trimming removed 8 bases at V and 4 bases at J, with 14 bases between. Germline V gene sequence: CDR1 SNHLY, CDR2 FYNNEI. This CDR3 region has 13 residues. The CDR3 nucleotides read TGTGCCAGCTGTTACCTTTCGGGCTATGGCTACACCTTC. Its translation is CASCYLSGYGYTF.

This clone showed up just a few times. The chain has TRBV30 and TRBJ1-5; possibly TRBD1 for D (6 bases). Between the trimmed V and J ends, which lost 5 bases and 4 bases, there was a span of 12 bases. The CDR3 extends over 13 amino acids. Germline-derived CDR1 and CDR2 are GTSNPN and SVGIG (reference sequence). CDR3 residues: CAWSLTGNQPQHF. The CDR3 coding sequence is TGTGCCTGGTCCCTAACAGGGAATCAGCCCCAGCATTTT.

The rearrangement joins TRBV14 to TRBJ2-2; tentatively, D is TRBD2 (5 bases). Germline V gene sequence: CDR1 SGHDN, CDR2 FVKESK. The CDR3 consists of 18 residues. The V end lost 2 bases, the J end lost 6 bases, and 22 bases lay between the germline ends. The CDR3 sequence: CASSQKGPGSHLAGELFF. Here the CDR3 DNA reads TGTGCCAGCAGCCAAAAAGGCCCGGGGAGCCACCTAGCCGGGGAGCTGTTTTTT. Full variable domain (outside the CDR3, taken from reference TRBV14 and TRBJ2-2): EAGVTQFPSHSVIEKGQTVTLRCDPISGHDNLYWYRRVMGKEIKFLLHFVKESKQDESGMPNNRFLAERTGGTYSTLKVQPAELEDSGVYFCASSQKGPGSHLAGELFFGEGSRLTVL.

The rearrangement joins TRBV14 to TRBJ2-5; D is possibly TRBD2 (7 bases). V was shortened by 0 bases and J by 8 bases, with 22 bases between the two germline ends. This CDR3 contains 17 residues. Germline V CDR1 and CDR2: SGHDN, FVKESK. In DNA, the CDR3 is TGTGCCAGCAGCCAAGAAAGGGGGGGCGTCTGTTTAGTCACCCAGTACTTC. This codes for CASSQERGGVCLVTQYF.

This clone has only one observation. In nucleotides, the CDR3 is TGCGCCAGCAGTGAGGGGGGACTAGCGGGAGGCATGAGCTCCTACAATGAGCAGTTCTTC. The encoded protein is CASSEGGLAGGMSSYNEQFF. The chain carries TRBV10-1 and TRBJ2-1; TRBD2 aligns across 15 bases. The CDR3 is made up of 20 amino acids. Looked up from germline, CDR1 is WNHNN and CDR2 is SYGVQD (reference sequence). Trimming cost V 2 bases and J 0 bases; bases outside gene matches: 8.

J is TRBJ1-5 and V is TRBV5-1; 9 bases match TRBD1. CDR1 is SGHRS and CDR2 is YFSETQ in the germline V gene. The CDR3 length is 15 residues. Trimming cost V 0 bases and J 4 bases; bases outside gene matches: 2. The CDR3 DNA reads TGCGCCAGCAGCTTGGAGACAGGGGGAAATCAGCCCCAGCATTTT. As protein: CASSLETGGNQPQHF.

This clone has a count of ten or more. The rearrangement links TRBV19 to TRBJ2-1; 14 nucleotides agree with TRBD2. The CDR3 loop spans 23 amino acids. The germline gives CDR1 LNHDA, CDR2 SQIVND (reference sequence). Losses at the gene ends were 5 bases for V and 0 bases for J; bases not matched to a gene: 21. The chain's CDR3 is CASSFFGLAGGNLYLSSYNEQFF. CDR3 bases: TGTGCCAGTAGTTTCTTTGGACTAGCGGGAGGCAATCTTTACCTAAGCTCCTACAATGAGCAGTTCTTC.

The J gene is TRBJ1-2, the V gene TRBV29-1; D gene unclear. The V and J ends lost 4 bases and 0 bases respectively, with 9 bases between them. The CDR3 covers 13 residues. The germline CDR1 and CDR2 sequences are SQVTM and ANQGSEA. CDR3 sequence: CSVVGNANYGYTF. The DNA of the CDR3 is TGCAGCGTTGTGGGCAACGCTAACTATGGCTACACCTTC. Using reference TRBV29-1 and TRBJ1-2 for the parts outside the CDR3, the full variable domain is SAVISQKPSRDICQRGTSLTIQCQVDSQVTMMFWYRQQPGQSLTLIATANQGSEATYESGFVIDKFPISRPNLTFSTLTVSNMSPEDSSIYLCSVVGNANYGYTFGSGTRLTVV.

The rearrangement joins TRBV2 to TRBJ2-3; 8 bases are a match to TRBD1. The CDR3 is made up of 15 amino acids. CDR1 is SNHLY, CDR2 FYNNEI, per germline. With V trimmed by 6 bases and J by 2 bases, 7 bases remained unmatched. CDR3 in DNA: TGTGCCAGCAGGATGGACAGGGAGAACACAGATACGCAGTATTTT. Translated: CASRMDRENTDTQYF.

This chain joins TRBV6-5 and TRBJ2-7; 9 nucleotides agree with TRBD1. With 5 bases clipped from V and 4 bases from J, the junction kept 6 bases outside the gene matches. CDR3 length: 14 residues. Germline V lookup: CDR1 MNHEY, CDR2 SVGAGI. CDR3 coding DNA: TGTGCCAGCAGTCAGGACAGGGGTCTGTACGAGCAGTACGTC. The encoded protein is CASSQDRGLYEQYV.

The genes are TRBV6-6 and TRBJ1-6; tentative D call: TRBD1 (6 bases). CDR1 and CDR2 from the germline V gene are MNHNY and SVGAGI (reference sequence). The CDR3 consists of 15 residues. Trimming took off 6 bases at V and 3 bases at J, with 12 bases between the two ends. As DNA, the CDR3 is TGTGCCAGCAGCGGACAGCTTTACTATAATTCACCCCTCCACTTT. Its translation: CASSGQLYYNSPLHF.